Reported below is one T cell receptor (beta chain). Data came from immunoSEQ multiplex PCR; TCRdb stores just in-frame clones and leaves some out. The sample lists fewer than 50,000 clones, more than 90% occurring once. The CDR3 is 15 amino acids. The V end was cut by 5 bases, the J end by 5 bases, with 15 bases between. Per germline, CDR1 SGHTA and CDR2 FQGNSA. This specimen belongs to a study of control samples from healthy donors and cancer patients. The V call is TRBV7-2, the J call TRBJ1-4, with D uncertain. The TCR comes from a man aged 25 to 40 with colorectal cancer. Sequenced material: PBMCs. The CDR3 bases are TGTGCCAGCAGCCAGGATGGGGTCCTGAATGAAAAACTGTTTTTT. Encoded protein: CASSQDGVLNEKLFF. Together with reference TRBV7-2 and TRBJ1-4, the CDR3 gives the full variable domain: GAGVSQSPSNKVTEKGKDVELRCDPISGHTALYWYRQSLGQGLEFLIYFQGNSAPDKSGLPSDRFSAERTGGSVSTLTIQRTQQEDSAVYLCASSQDGVLNEKLFFGSGTQLSVL.